A selection of T cell receptor beta chains follows, all from one sample in a study of T cell responses to AZD1222 COVID-19 vaccine. Here immunoSEQ multiplex PCR was the method, and the copy in TCRdb shows in-frame clones only, minus some. The profile covers about 96,000 clones, with roughly 90% appearing a single time and 26% taken by the ten largest. Sequenced here: peripheral blood, sampled on day 0 of AZD1222 vaccination. The receptors come from an adult in good health. Both conserved end residues are part of each CDR3. D genes are given only for firm matches. Where a row states a size, it is once, few, many or the class of an expanded clone; other rows omit it.

d_gene | j_gene | v_gene | abundance | CDR3aa | CDR3nt
TRBD2 | TRBJ2-2 | TRBV7-2 | - | CASSLVSGLAGNTGELFF | TGTGCCAGCAGCTTAGTGTCCGGACTAGCCGGTAACACCGGGGAGCTGTTTTTT
TRBD2 | TRBJ2-1 | TRBV4-3 | once | CASSRGLLAGVANEQFF | TGCGCCAGCAGTCGGGGATTACTAGCGGGGGTGGCAAATGAGCAGTTCTTC
- | TRBJ2-7 | TRBV2 | - | CASRGLGYEQYF | TGTGCCAGCAGGGGACTCGGATACGAGCAGTACTTC
- | TRBJ1-4 | TRBV3-1/TRBV3-2 | - | CASSRQGFEKLFF | TGTGCCAGCAGCCGGCAGGGATTTGAAAAACTGTTTTTT
- | TRBJ2-3 | TRBV4-3 | - | CASSQAQSTDTQYF | TGCGCCAGCAGCCAAGCCCAGAGCACAGATACGCAGTATTTT
- | TRBJ1-6 | TRBV28 | - | CASSTGTNSPLHF | TGTGCCAGCAGTACAGGGACGAATTCACCCCTCCACTTT
- | TRBJ1-6 | TRBV2 | - | CASSEQSLNSPLHF | TGTGCCAGCAGTGAGCAGTCTCTAAATTCACCCCTCCACTTT
TRBD2 | TRBJ2-3 | TRBV4-3 | - | CASSQDRLAGVSTDTQYF | TGCGCCAGCAGCCAAGATCGCCTAGCGGGAGTTAGCACAGATACGCAGTATTTT
- | TRBJ2-3 | TRBV5-1 | - | CASSHGGVDTQYF | TGCGCCAGCAGCCACGGCGGGGTAGATACGCAGTATTTT
- | TRBJ1-6 | TRBV5-8 | - | CASRLAGELYNSPLHF | TGTGCCAGCAGATTGGCGGGGGAGCTCTATAATTCACCCCTCCACTTT
- | TRBJ1-1 | TRBV5-6 | - | CASRPLSSRAFF | TGTGCCAGCAGGCCCTTATCATCGAGGGCTTTCTTT
TRBD2 | TRBJ2-1 | TRBV3-1/TRBV3-2 | - | CASSPAGAYNEQFF | TGTGCCAGCAGCCCGGCGGGAGCCTACAATGAGCAGTTCTTC
- | TRBJ1-2 | TRBV28 | - | CASSLMDVSYGYTF | TGTGCCAGCAGTTTAATGGATGTCAGCTATGGCTACACCTTC
- | TRBJ2-4 | TRBV6-2/TRBV6-3 | - | CASSYSGGLAKNIQYF | TGTGCCAGCAGTTACTCCGGGGGACTGGCCAAAAACATTCAGTACTTC
- | TRBJ1-5 | TRBV30 | - | CAWRKDTYSNQPQHF | TGTGCCTGGAGAAAGGACACATATAGCAATCAGCCCCAGCATTTT
TRBD2 | TRBJ2-1 | TRBV7-9 | - | CASSKLPAGVEKYNEQFF | TGTGCCAGCAGCAAACTACCAGCGGGAGTAGAGAAGTACAATGAGCAGTTCTTC
TRBD2 | TRBJ2-5 | TRBV7-8 | - | CASSLSGRAQEETQYF | TGTGCCAGCAGCCTGAGCGGGAGGGCCCAAGAAGAGACCCAGTACTTC
TRBD2 | TRBJ2-7 | TRBV3-1/TRBV3-2 | once | CASSQGRTSAYEQYF | TGTGCCAGCAGCCAAGGGAGGACTAGCGCCTACGAGCAGTACTTC
TRBD1 | TRBJ2-7 | TRBV6-6 | - | CASTHGTDPEQYF | TGTGCCAGCACCCACGGGACAGATCCTGAGCAGTACTTC
- | TRBJ1-3 | TRBV15 | - | CATSSGLNTIYF | TGTGCCACCAGCTCAGGGTTAAACACCATATATTTT
- | TRBJ2-7 | TRBV7-2 | - | CASSRSYEQYF | TGTGCCAGCAGCCGCTCCTACGAGCAGTACTTC
TRBD2 | TRBJ2-1 | TRBV7-2 | - | CASSLAAGVANEQFF | TGTGCCAGCAGCTTAGCGGCGGGAGTGGCGAATGAGCAGTTCTTC
- | TRBJ2-1 | TRBV6-4 | few | CASSPERSSYNEQFF | TGTGCCAGCAGCCCGGAGCGTTCCTCCTACAATGAGCAGTTCTTC
TRBD2 | TRBJ2-2 | TRBV28 | - | CASSLRLAGNTGELFF | TGTGCCAGCAGTTTAAGACTAGCGGGAAACACCGGGGAGCTGTTTTTT
TRBD2 | TRBJ2-1 | TRBV4-3 | - | CASSPGGTYNEQFF | TGCGCCAGCAGCCCCGGGGGGACCTACAATGAGCAGTTCTTC
- | TRBJ2-7 | TRBV6-5 | - | CASSYSSPPAGEQYF | TGTGCCAGCAGTTACTCGAGCCCCCCGGCTGGGGAGCAGTACTTC
- | TRBJ1-6 | TRBV6-2/TRBV6-3 | - | CASSWGSTGRQIPLHF | TGTGCCAGCAGTTGGGGTTCCACCGGGCGCCAAATTCCCCTCCACTTT
TRBD1 | TRBJ1-1 | TRBV7-8 | - | CASSLKSGQGFKAFF | TGTGCCAGCAGCTTAAAGTCCGGACAGGGGTTTAAAGCTTTCTTT
TRBD2 | TRBJ2-7 | TRBV7-9 | once | CASSSPGRGVEQYF | TGTGCCAGCAGCTCCCCCGGGCGGGGGGTAGAGCAGTACTTC
- | TRBJ1-1 | TRBV20-1 | - | CSADLREAFF | TGCAGTGCTGACCTTCGGGAAGCTTTCTTT
- | TRBJ1-6 | TRBV12-3/TRBV12-4 | - | CASSLAAVSPLHF | TGTGCCAGCAGTTTAGCTGCAGTTTCACCCCTCCACTTT
TRBD1 | TRBJ1-1 | TRBV24-1 | - | CATSDPGTGNTEAFF | TGTGCCACCAGTGATCCAGGGACAGGGAACACTGAAGCTTTCTTT
- | TRBJ2-7 | TRBV28 | - | CASSPGGRSAYEQYF | TGTGCCAGCAGTCCCGGGGGGCGCTCTGCCTACGAGCAGTACTTC
TRBD1 | TRBJ2-7 | TRBV19 | - | CASSADRGRAYEQYF | TGTGCCAGTAGTGCTGACAGGGGTCGGGCATACGAGCAGTACTTC
- | TRBJ1-2 | TRBV19 | - | CASSNPRRDYGYTF | TGTGCCAGTAGTAATCCACGCCGTGACTATGGCTACACCTTC
- | TRBJ2-2 | TRBV11-2 | - | CASSLKRTGELFF | TGTGCCAGCAGCCTTAAGCGGACCGGGGAGCTGTTTTTT
TRBD1 | TRBJ2-2 | TRBV7-2 | - | CASSLDSQGATLTGELFF | TGTGCCAGCAGCTTAGATTCGCAGGGGGCCACTCTCACCGGGGAGCTGTTTTTT
TRBD2 | TRBJ2-1 | TRBV30 | - | CAWSVKSSSGRYGEQFF | TGTGCCTGGAGTGTAAAGAGTAGTAGCGGGAGATATGGTGAGCAGTTCTTC
- | TRBJ2-7 | TRBV7-2 | - | CASVAASSYEQYF | TGTGCCAGTGTCGCGGCGAGCTCCTACGAGCAGTACTTC
- | TRBJ2-1 | TRBV24-1 | - | CATSAWDEQFF | TGTGCCACCTCGGCTTGGGATGAGCAGTTCTTC
TRBD2 | TRBJ2-5 | TRBV7-8 | - | CASSPDPGLAYRETQYF | TGTGCCAGCAGCCCCGACCCAGGACTAGCGTACAGAGAGACCCAGTACTTC
- | TRBJ2-3 | TRBV4-2 | - | CASSQTRTDTQYF | TGTGCCAGCAGCCAGACCCGGACAGATACGCAGTATTTT
TRBD1 | TRBJ2-6 | TRBV30 | - | CAWWDRGSGANVLTF | TGTGCCTGGTGGGACAGGGGATCTGGGGCCAACGTCCTGACTTTC
- | TRBJ1-2 | TRBV4-3 | - | CASSQGADYGYTF | TGCGCCAGCAGCCAAGGGGCGGACTATGGCTACACCTTC
TRBD2 | TRBJ2-1 | TRBV9 | few | CASSVGLAGSGEQFF | TGTGCCAGCAGCGTAGGGCTAGCGGGATCGGGTGAGCAGTTCTTC
TRBD2 | TRBJ2-7 | TRBV13 | few | CASSPRISGSEQYF | TGTGCCAGCAGCCCCCGGATTAGCGGGAGCGAGCAGTACTTC
TRBD1 | TRBJ2-3 | TRBV28 | - | CASSRGQGDADTQYF | TGTGCCAGCAGCCGGGGACAGGGGGACGCAGATACGCAGTATTTT
- | TRBJ2-1 | TRBV9 | - | CASSTSGTPSNEQFF | TGTGCCAGCAGCACATCCGGGACTCCTTCGAATGAGCAGTTCTTC
- | TRBJ1-2 | TRBV27 | - | CASSSRGTANYGYTF | TGTGCCAGCAGTTCAAGAGGAACAGCTAACTATGGCTACACCTTC